The present T cell receptor beta chain was sequenced within a study of long-term antiretroviral therapy in people with HIV. The wider study: When the earliest samples were collected, ART was typically delayed until CD4 counts fell.

At the survey level, the v3.0 immunoSEQ assay was run. For every sample, sequencing targeted roughly 35,000-50,000 T-cell genomes. Clones were read by immunoSEQ multiplex PCR, and TCRdb kept only the in-frame ones, dropping some. The table has about 22,000 clones, less than 80% seen once. Details on this clone: What it binds is not known.

From germline, CDR1 is MNHEY and CDR2 SMNVEV (reference sequence). The CDR3 is 16 amino acids. V trimming: 4 bases; J trimming: 6 bases; junction bases outside the gene matches: 10. Broader study findings: Controls had broader CDR3 length ranges than HIV repertoires did. The data indicate that diversity increased after ART but remained below transplant donor controls.

The TCR sequence derives from a woman in her 40s with HIV. The material sequenced was unsorted PBMCs, taken 1.2 years after starting antiretroviral therapy. This chain joins TRBV27 and TRBJ1-2; the match to TRBD1 covers 11 bases. The CDR3 DNA follows: TGTGCCAGCAGTTGGGGACAGGGGGTTGGGTTTGATGGCTACACCTTC. Translation gives CASSWGQGVGFDGYTF.